One sample yielded the 30 T cell receptor beta chains listed below, sequenced in a study of blood T cell repertoires in COVID-19. Only in-frame clones appear in the TCRdb table, and some are missing; sequencing was by immunoSEQ multiplex PCR. The top ten hold under 4% of the sample, which has 200,000 to 300,000 clones, roughly 87% seen once. Source material: peripheral blood. These receptors were obtained from a man aged 18 to 35 with active or convalescent COVID-19.

The chain uses TRBV9 and TRBJ2-1; perhaps TRBD2 as D (5 bases). Trimming shortened V by 2 bases and J by 0 bases, and 9 bases separated the two germline ends. Germline V gene data show CDR1 as SGDLS and CDR2 as YYNGEE. This CDR3 is 15 amino acids long. The CDR3 bases are TGTGCCAGCAGCGTGGACCGGGGCTCCTACAATGAGCAGTTCTTC. Translated, it gives CASSVDRGSYNEQFF.

The gene calls are TRBV7-9 and TRBJ1-2; unclear D gene. The CDR3 length is 14 residues. Germline loops: CDR1 SEHNR, CDR2 FQNEAQ (reference sequence). V gave up 3 bases and J gave up 3 bases, with 11 bases separating them. The CDR3 loop reads CASSFGILDYGYTF. CDR3 coding DNA: TGTGCCAGCAGCTTTGGCATTTTGGACTATGGCTACACCTTC.

The rearrangement links TRBV2 to TRBJ2-1, with TRBD1 identical over 10 bases. The CDR3 loop spans 17 amino acids. V shed 6 bases, J shed 1 base, and the junction held 9 bases outside the gene matches. Germline loops: CDR1 SNHLY, CDR2 FYNNEI. CDR3 residues: CASSPGQGRGSYNEQFF. DNA of the CDR3: TGTGCCAGCAGCCCGGGACAGGGGAGGGGATCCTACAATGAGCAGTTCTTC.

The rearrangement uses TRBV28 and TRBJ2-7; TRBD2 matches at 9 bases. The germline gives CDR1 MDHEN, CDR2 SYDVKM. CDR3 length: 18 residues. J was trimmed by 5 bases and V by 3 bases; bases with no gene match: 17. CDR3 coding DNA: TGTGCCAGCAGTTTTTTATTGGCGGGAGGGGTCAACACCGACGAGCAGTACTTC. This encodes CASSFLLAGGVNTDEQYF.

The V and J genes are TRBV7-9 and TRBJ1-4, with 10 bases matching TRBD1. Germline CDR1 reads SEHNR; CDR2 reads FQNEAQ (reference sequence). V shed 5 bases and J 5 bases; nucleotides not matched to a gene: 8. CDR3 length: 16 residues. CDR3 sequence: CASSLGLGQGNEKLFF. For the CDR3, the DNA is TGTGCCAGCAGCCTAGGTTTGGGACAGGGGAATGAAAAACTGTTTTTT.

The chain joins TRBV14 to TRBJ1-2, with 8 bases fitting TRBD1. Trimming cost V 2 bases and J 7 bases; bases outside gene matches: 9. This CDR3 spans 15 amino acids. Germline V gives CDR1 SGHDN, CDR2 FVKESK. The CDR3 reads CASSQLGQGVFGYTF. The CDR3 bases are TGTGCCAGCAGCCAACTCGGACAGGGAGTCTTTGGCTACACCTTC. Together with reference TRBV14 and TRBJ1-2, the CDR3 gives the full variable domain: EAGVTQFPSHSVIEKGQTVTLRCDPISGHDNLYWYRRVMGKEIKFLLHFVKESKQDESGMPNNRFLAERTGGTYSTLKVQPAELEDSGVYFCASSQLGQGVFGYTFGSGTRLTVV.

The chain combines TRBV6-1 with TRBJ1-3, with D hard to call. This CDR3 is 15 amino acids long. Germline V lookup: CDR1 MNHNS, CDR2 SASEGT. V lost 1 base and J 2 bases, leaving 9 bases between the germline ends. The CDR3 loop is CASSEVAGAGNTIYF. The DNA for the CDR3 is TGTGCCAGCAGTGAAGTTGCCGGGGCTGGAAACACCATATATTTT.

The chain carries TRBV12-3 or TRBV12-4 and TRBJ2-2; D uncertain. Trimming left V 3 bases short and J 7 bases short, with 9 bases between. CDR3 length: 13 amino acids. CDR3 nucleotide sequence: TGTGCCAGCAGTTTCCCCGGTGTCGGGGAGCTGTTTTTT. Its translation: CASSFPGVGELFF.

The J gene is TRBJ1-2, the V gene TRBV6-5; D uncertain. CDR3 length equals 12 residues. Germline V CDR1 and CDR2: MNHEY, SVGAGI. Trimming shortened V by 4 bases and J by 5 bases, and 8 bases separated the two germline ends. CDR3 bases: TGTGCCAGCAGTTCGAGATCGTATGGCTACACCTTC. It yields the protein CASSSRSYGYTF.

This clone occurred a few times. The V gene is TRBV5-6, the J gene TRBJ2-2; D gene unclear. Trimming removed 4 bases at V and 4 bases at J, with 14 bases between. This CDR3 spans 15 amino acids. CDR1 and CDR2 (germline): SGHDT, YYEEEE. The CDR3 bases are TGTGCCAGCAGCCTTTTGGCGGTAGGCACCGGGGAGCTGTTTTTT. Amino acids: CASSLLAVGTGELFF.

This chain links TRBV7-3 with TRBJ2-5; TRBD2 matches 11 bases. J lost 3 bases, V lost 5 bases, and 8 bases had no gene match. In germline, CDR1 is SGHTA, CDR2 FQGTGA. This CDR3 has 16 amino acids. The CDR3: CASSLFSGGAEETQYF. In DNA form, the CDR3 reads TGTGCCAGCAGCCTCTTTAGCGGGGGGGCCGAAGAGACCCAGTACTTC.

The chain recombines TRBV6-1 with TRBJ2-3; 9 nucleotides line up with TRBD2. J was trimmed by 5 bases and V by 2 bases; bases with no gene match: 11. The germline gives CDR1 MNHNS, CDR2 SASEGT. This CDR3 is built from 17 residues. CDR3 loop: CASSEYGSGGWGDTQYF. DNA of the CDR3: TGTGCCAGCAGTGAATACGGTAGCGGGGGCTGGGGAGATACGCAGTATTTT.

This clone appeared a few times. The chain recombines TRBV29-1 with TRBJ1-1; 8 bases fit TRBD1. The CDR3 spans 13 residues. CDR1 SQVTM and CDR2 ANQGSEA come from the germline V gene. Germline trimming cut 5 bases from V and 1 base from J; bases unmatched to any gene: 3. The CDR3: CSVTGGPNTEAFF. CDR3 sequence (DNA): TGCAGCGTTACAGGGGGGCCGAACACTGAAGCTTTCTTT. Filled out from reference TRBV29-1 and TRBJ1-1, the complete variable domain reads SAVISQKPSRDICQRGTSLTIQCQVDSQVTMMFWYRQQPGQSLTLIATANQGSEATYESGFVIDKFPISRPNLTFSTLTVSNMSPEDSSIYLCSVTGGPNTEAFFGQGTRLTVV.

The sample holds one count of this clone. The rearrangement uses TRBV19 and TRBJ1-1, with D perhaps TRBD1 (6 bases). The CDR3 is 15 amino acids. Between the trimmed V and J ends, which lost 5 bases and 3 bases, there was a span of 16 bases. Germline V gene lookup returns CDR1 LNHDA and CDR2 SQIVND (reference sequence). This CDR3 reads CASSVDGTMDTEAFF. CDR3 nucleotide sequence: TGTGCCAGTAGTGTGGATGGGACAATGGACACTGAAGCTTTCTTT.

This clone appeared once. The chain links TRBV4-3 to TRBJ2-4; maybe TRBD2 (5 bases). The length of the CDR3 is 14 residues. The germline V and J ends were trimmed by 1 base and 9 bases, with 13 bases remaining between them. Germline CDR1 and CDR2: LGHNA and YSLEER. The CDR3 reads CASSQGTNAGIQYF. CDR3 nucleotides: TGCGCCAGCAGCCAAGGAACCAACGCGGGCATTCAGTACTTC.

This rearrangement joins TRBV7-8 to TRBJ1-3, with unresolved D. This CDR3 is 14 amino acids long. CDR1 and CDR2 (germline): SGHVS, FQNEAQ. V shed 5 bases and J shed 0 bases, with 8 bases lying between them. CDR3 protein: CASSPRGSGNTIYF. CDR3 in DNA: TGTGCCAGCAGCCCTCGGGGCTCTGGAAACACCATATATTTT.

The gene calls are TRBV2 and TRBJ1-2, with D perhaps matching TRBD1 (6 bases). Germline loops: CDR1 SNHLY, CDR2 FYNNEI. The CDR3 loop spans 13 amino acids. V was shortened by 6 bases and J by 4 bases, with 12 bases between the two germline ends. The CDR3 DNA is TGTGCCAGCAGAACAGGGAGTGGCTATGGCTACACCTTC. Amino acid sequence: CASRTGSGYGYTF.

This chain links TRBV28 with TRBJ1-2; TRBD1 is a possible D gene (6 bases). V was clipped by 3 bases and J by 0 bases, with 17 bases between them. The CDR3 runs to 17 residues. CDR1 MDHEN and CDR2 SYDVKM come from the germline V gene. CDR3 sequence (DNA): TGTGCCAGCAGTTTCTCCAGGGGCCCCCTTACTAACTATGGCTACACCTTC. Translated: CASSFSRGPLTNYGYTF.

The chain recombines TRBV5-4 with TRBJ1-4, with D maybe TRBD1 (6 bases). With 0 bases removed from V and 5 bases from J, the gap between germline ends came to 14 bases. The CDR3 runs 16 residues. CDR1 and CDR2 (germline): SGHNT, YYREEE (reference sequence). CDR3 loop: CASSLGGGTSNEKLFF. The CDR3, as DNA: TGTGCCAGCAGCTTGGGCGGGGGCACCTCAAATGAAAAACTGTTTTTT.

The J gene is TRBJ2-1, the V gene TRBV10-3; 9 positions match TRBD2. Per germline, CDR1 ENHRY and CDR2 SYGVKD. This CDR3 has 16 amino acids. Trimming removed 3 bases from V and 2 bases from J; junction bases left unmatched: 5. CDR3 sequence: CAISDKGLATYNEQFF. The CDR3 region has the DNA TGTGCCATCAGTGATAAAGGACTAGCGACCTACAATGAGCAGTTCTTC.

The chain couples TRBV19 to TRBJ1-1; D might be TRBD1 (6 bases). CDR1 is LNHDA and CDR2 is SQIVND in the germline V gene (reference sequence). Trimming removed 5 bases from V and 4 bases from J, with 11 bases in between. The CDR3 extends over 13 amino acids. CDR3: CASSPDRPTEAFF. The CDR3 region has the DNA TGTGCCAGTAGTCCCGACAGGCCCACTGAAGCTTTCTTT. The full variable domain, completed using reference TRBV19 and TRBJ1-1, is DGGITQSPKYLFRKEGQNVTLSCEQNLNHDAMYWYRQDPGQGLRLIYYSQIVNDFQKGDIAEGYSVSREKKESFPLTVTSAQKNPTAFYLCASSPDRPTEAFFGQGTRLTVV.

V and J are TRBV6-1 and TRBJ1-4, with no clear D. Trimming shortened V by 3 bases and J by 4 bases, and 9 bases separated the two germline ends. Germline CDR1 is MNHNS and CDR2 is SASEGT. CDR3 length: 14 amino acids. As DNA, the CDR3 is TGTGCCAGCAGTGATCGCCAGATTAATGAAAAACTGTTTTTT. Protein: CASSDRQINEKLFF.

The chain links TRBV29-1 to TRBJ2-7, with TRBD2 as a possible D gene (5 bases). Deletions cut 7 bases from V and 3 bases from J, with 19 bases between. The CDR3 has 14 residues. Germline V gene data show CDR1 as SQVTM and CDR2 as ANQGSEA. This CDR3 is CSAAGGWADYEQYF. The CDR3 region has the DNA TGCAGCGCTGCGGGCGGGTGGGCCGACTACGAGCAGTACTTC.

The V call is TRBV28, the J call TRBJ1-2, with D perhaps matching TRBD1 (5 bases). V was pared by 1 base and J by 6 bases, with 15 bases between. Per the germline V gene, CDR1 is MDHEN and CDR2 is SYDVKM. The CDR3 extends over 15 amino acids. Written as DNA, the CDR3 is TGTGCCAGCAGTTTATCCGGGGAGGGGCCAAATGGCTACACCTTC. It yields the protein CASSLSGEGPNGYTF.

The CDR3 spells CASSLTGGHGYTF. DNA for the CDR3: TGTGCCAGCAGCTTGACAGGGGGTCATGGCTACACCTTC. The chain recombines TRBV5-8 with TRBJ1-2, with 8 bases identical to TRBD1. CDR1 and CDR2 from the germline V gene are SGHTS and YDEGEE. The CDR3 has 13 residues. The trim removed 1 base at V and 6 bases at J, leaving 2 bases unmatched.

V is TRBV27 and J is TRBJ2-1; 8 positions match TRBD2. Unmatched junction bases numbered 4, after V lost 2 bases and J lost 7 bases. The CDR3 length is 14 residues. Germline V gene data show CDR1 as MNHEY and CDR2 as SMNVEV (reference sequence). CDR3 in amino acids: CASSLVGTSNEQFF. CDR3 coding DNA: TGTGCCAGCAGTTTAGTGGGGACTAGTAATGAGCAGTTCTTC.

About this clone itself: A read error may account for a junction end that differs from germline. V gene TRBV7-7 combines with J gene TRBJ2-5; D is possibly TRBD2 (6 bases). The CDR3 has 16 amino acids. CDR1 and CDR2 from the germline V gene are SSHAT and FNYEAQ (reference sequence). The CDR3 here is CASSLRFGGAQETQYF. CDR3 sequence (DNA): TGTGCTAGCAGCTTAAGGTTTGGCGGGGCACAAGAGACCCAGTACTTC.

The V call is TRBV29-1, the J call TRBJ2-7, with TRBD2 matching over 8 bases. The CDR3 extends over 15 amino acids. The germline V gene encodes CDR1 SQVTM and CDR2 ANQGSEA. J was trimmed by 5 bases and V by 0 bases; bases with no gene match: 9. The CDR3 nucleotides read TGCAGCGTTGAAGATCCAAACGGGGGGGTACACGAGCAGTACTTC. Residues: CSVEDPNGGVHEQYF.

The chain carries TRBV30 and TRBJ1-2, with a tentative D call TRBD1 (5 bases). This CDR3 is 15 amino acids long. The germline V and J ends were trimmed by 1 base and 4 bases, with 16 bases remaining between them. CDR1 GTSNPN and CDR2 SVGIG come from the germline V gene (reference sequence). The CDR3 DNA sequence: TGTGCCTGGAGTGGGGGCTCCCCGGTTGGCTATGGCTACACCTTC. Protein product: CAWSGGSPVGYGYTF.

The genes are TRBV9 and TRBJ1-2, with D tentatively TRBD1 (6 bases). CDR3 length: 14 amino acids. Trimming shortened V by 3 bases and J by 3 bases, and 12 bases separated the two germline ends. Germline V gives CDR1 SGDLS, CDR2 YYNGEE. The CDR3 protein is CASSAAQGDYGYTF. CDR3 DNA sequence: TGTGCCAGCAGCGCGGCACAGGGTGACTATGGCTACACCTTC.